This T cell receptor (beta chain) was captured in a study of blood T cell repertoires in COVID-19. On the study more broadly: Samples of COVID-19 (acute and convalescent) were obtained from the United States, Italy and Spain. Sources were T cells, B-cell-depleted T cells, or PBMCs; the material itself was cDNA or gDNA.

Original data processing: Estimation of nucleated cell counts was performed using reference gene primer amplification. Assay used: immunoSEQ multiplex PCR; TCRdb lists only in-frame clones, some missing. The D gene and trimming were derived from the DNA, and the V and J assignments and clone size from that table. Among 200,000 to 250,000 clones listed, roughly 84% were seen once. The CDR3 is 13 residues long. The germline V gene encodes CDR1 SGHRS and CDR2 YFSETQ. Trimming removed 9 bases from V and 4 bases from J, with 13 bases in between. This rearrangement joins TRBV5-1 to TRBJ2-2, with a tentative D call TRBD2 (6 bases). Sequencing used peripheral blood. This TCR was sampled from a woman older than 75 with acute or convalescent COVID-19. The CDR3 DNA sequence: TGCGCCACCGGAGGGTCGGGCACCGGGGAGCTGTTTTTT. This codes for CATGGSGTGELFF.